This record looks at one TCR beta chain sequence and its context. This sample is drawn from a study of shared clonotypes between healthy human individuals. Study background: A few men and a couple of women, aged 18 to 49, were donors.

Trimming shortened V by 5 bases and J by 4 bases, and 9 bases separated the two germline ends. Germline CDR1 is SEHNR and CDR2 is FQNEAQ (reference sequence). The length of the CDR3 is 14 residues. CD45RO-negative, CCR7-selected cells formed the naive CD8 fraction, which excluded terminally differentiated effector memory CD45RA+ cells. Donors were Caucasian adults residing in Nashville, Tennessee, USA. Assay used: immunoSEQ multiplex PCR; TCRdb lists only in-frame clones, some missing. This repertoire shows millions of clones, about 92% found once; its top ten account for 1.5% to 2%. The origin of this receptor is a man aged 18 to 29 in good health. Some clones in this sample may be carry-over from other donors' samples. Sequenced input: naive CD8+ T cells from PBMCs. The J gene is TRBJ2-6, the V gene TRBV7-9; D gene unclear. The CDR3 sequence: CASSPLPGANVLTF. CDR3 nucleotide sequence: TGTGCCAGCAGCCCTCTGCCCGGGGCCAACGTCCTGACTTTC.